This T cell receptor (beta chain) emerged from a study of vaccination effects on CD4 cells after COVID-19. Libraries were prepared by immunoSEQ multiplex PCR; TCRdb keeps only in-frame clonotypes and omits some of them. The data show roughly 45,000 clones, with around 78% seen just once and about a tenth held by the top ten. A word on this clone: Its antigen is not known.

V was cut by 4 bases and J by 4 bases, with 14 bases left in between. CDR3 length equals 14 residues. From germline, CDR1 is SGDLS and CDR2 YYNGEE. Antigen-specific CD4+ T cells expanded by the ViraFEST assay with viral peptide pools were then sequenced. Having been cultured for roughly 9 days, the cells underwent CD4+ T cell isolation. Nucleocapsid antibodies stayed negative before and after vaccination, showing no earlier SARS-CoV-2 infection. The TCR comes from a human donor who received a COVID-19 vaccine. This chain connects TRBV9 to TRBJ1-2; weak D call: TRBD1 (5 bases). The sample consisted of CD4+ T cells from PBMCs cultured with SARS-CoV-2 spike peptides, taken before COVID-19 vaccination. The CDR3 protein is CASSPLGGAYGYTF. The CDR3 DNA reads TGTGCCAGCAGCCCCCTAGGCGGGGCCTATGGCTACACCTTC.